The source of this TCR beta chain is a study of vaccination and CD4 T cells after COVID-19. Study-level information: Early (day 14) and late (days 161 to 241) post-vaccine samples came from three convalescent patients. General observations from the study: Convalescent patients' median share of reactive clones seen only post-vaccination was about 87%.

Time point indicated: late sampling 161 to 241 days after vaccination in a few convalescent patients. About this clonotype itself: Its antigen is not known.

TCRdb processed the PCR reads anew with MiXCR; each CDR3 protein has one entry. The sample shows roughly 28,000 distinct CDR3 sequences, roughly 50% of them seen only once. Trimming took 0 bases from V and 3 from J, leaving 9 bases between them. Per the germline V gene, CDR1 is DFQATT and CDR2 is SNEGSKA (reference sequence). The CDR3 has 13 amino acids. The sample in question was CD4+ T cells from blood, obtained about 7 months after SARS-CoV-2 vaccination. This TCR was recovered from a human donor who had recovered from COVID-19. This chain joins TRBV20-1 and TRBJ2-7, with D maybe TRBD2 (6 bases). The CDR3 coding sequence is TGCAGTGCTAGAGATATGGACTACTACGAGCAGTACTTC. Translating gives CSARDMDYYEQYF.